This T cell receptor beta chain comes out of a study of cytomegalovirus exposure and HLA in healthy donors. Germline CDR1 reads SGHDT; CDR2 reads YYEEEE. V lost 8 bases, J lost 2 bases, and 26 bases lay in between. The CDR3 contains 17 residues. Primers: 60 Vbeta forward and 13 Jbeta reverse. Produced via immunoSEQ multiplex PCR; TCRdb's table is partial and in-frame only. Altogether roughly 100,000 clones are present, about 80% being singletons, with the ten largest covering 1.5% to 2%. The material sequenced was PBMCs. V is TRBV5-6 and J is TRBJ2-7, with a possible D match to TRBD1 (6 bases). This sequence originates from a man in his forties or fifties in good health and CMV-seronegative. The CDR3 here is CASIGTKSSVRTYEQYF. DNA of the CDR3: TGTGCCAGTATCGGGACAAAATCTTCTGTACGGACCTACGAGCAGTACTTC.